This record covers a single T cell receptor (beta chain). Its antigen is as yet unknown. This CDR3 is built from 14 residues. The germline CDR1 and CDR2 sequences are MNHNS and SASEGT. Trimming removed 6 bases at V and 2 bases at J, with 11 bases between. The PCR ran on 60 Vbeta and 13 Jbeta primers. TCRdb's table, derived via immunoSEQ multiplex PCR, lists solely in-frame clones and lacks some. The top ten clones hold about 6.5% of a sample with 140,000 to 150,000 clones, around 75% of them seen once. The data stem from a study of cytomegalovirus exposure and HLA in healthy donors. Study information: Within the Caucasian-associated ancestry cluster were approximately 77% of the approximately 400 genotyped donors. Study conclusions and caveats: A later examination showed that TCR association rates differed by HLA locus, with DRB1 most and HLA-C fewest. A few chains tied to CMV proved CMV antigen-specific in vitro. Presence/absence analyses took donor sequencing depth as roughly uniform.

Sequenced input: PBMCs. This receptor was obtained from a man under 40 in good health and CMV-seronegative. V is TRBV6-1 and J is TRBJ1-3; D unresolved. CDR3 loop: CASSLTRTGNTIYF. The CDR3 DNA reads as TGTGCCAGCAGCTTGACAAGGACTGGAAACACCATATATTTT.